This passage covers 27 T cell receptor beta chains from one sample sequenced in a study of cytomegalovirus exposure and HLA in healthy donors. This PCR relied on a set of 60 Vbeta primers and 13 Jbeta primers. Measured with immunoSEQ multiplex PCR; TCRdb has only the in-frame clones, and not every one. The sample has roughly 140,000 clones, and its top ten clones hold 0.96%. Sequenced sample: PBMCs. Receptor source: a male donor in good health and CMV-seronegative.

The V call is TRBV27, the J call TRBJ2-7, with TRBD2 matching 7 bases. This CDR3 has 17 residues. Germline lookup yields CDR1 MNHEY and CDR2 SMNVEV (reference sequence). J gave up 1 base and V 5 bases, and 14 bases lay outside the gene matches. CDR3 nucleotides: TGTGCCAGCAGTCCCGACCGGACTAGTTATGGGTCCTACGAGCAGTACTTC. Residues: CASSPDRTSYGSYEQYF.

The V call is TRBV5-1, the J call TRBJ2-5; D might be TRBD1 (5 bases). There are 12 residues in the CDR3. Germline CDR1 reads SGHRS; CDR2 reads YFSETQ. Trimming took 0 bases from V and 6 from J, leaving 6 bases between them. This CDR3 reads CASSLVGQTQYF. CDR3 sequence (DNA): TGCGCCAGCAGCTTGGTGGGGCAGACCCAGTACTTC. The full variable domain, its missing parts supplied by reference TRBV5-1 and TRBJ2-5, is KAGVTQTPRYLIKTRGQQVTLSCSPISGHRSVSWYQQTPGQGLQFLFEYFSETQRNKGNFPGRFSGRQFSNSRSEMNVSTLELGDSALYLCASSLVGQTQYFGPGTRLLVL.

The chain combines TRBV6-5 with TRBJ1-1, with a tentative D call TRBD1 (5 bases). Germline-derived CDR1 and CDR2 are MNHEY and SVGAGI. The CDR3 consists of 16 residues. V was shortened by 1 base and J by 1 base, with 13 bases between the two germline ends. The CDR3 DNA reads as TGTGCCAGCAGTTACTGGCAGGGTTCACCGAACACTGAAGCTTTCTTT. Encoded protein: CASSYWQGSPNTEAFF.

The V and J genes are TRBV7-9 and TRBJ2-6; a weak D match, TRBD1 (6 bases). CDR3 length: 14 amino acids. Germline CDR1 reads SEHNR; CDR2 reads FQNEAQ (reference sequence). The V end lost 11 bases, the J end lost 4 bases, and 15 bases lay between the germline ends. The CDR3: CAGGSIAGANVLTF. Here the CDR3 DNA reads TGTGCCGGGGGCAGCATCGCCGGGGCCAACGTCCTGACTTTC. Drawing the rest from reference TRBV7-9 and TRBJ2-6, the complete variable domain is DTGVSQNPRHKITKRGQNVTFRCDPISEHNRLYWYRQTLGQGPEFLTYFQNEAQLEKSRLLSDRFSAERPKGSFSTLEIQRTEQGDSAMYLCAGGSIAGANVLTFGAGSRLTVL.

The chain joins TRBV27 to TRBJ2-5; the match to TRBD2 covers 15 bases. CDR1 and CDR2 from the germline V gene are MNHEY and SMNVEV (reference sequence). The junction had 6 bases not matched to a gene; V was cut back by 3 bases and J by 4 bases. The length of the CDR3 is 17 residues. The CDR3 DNA reads as TGTGCCAGCAGTTTCTGGACTAGCGGGGGGGCACGAGAGACCCAGTACTTC. As protein: CASSFWTSGGARETQYF.

The rearrangement joins TRBV18 to TRBJ2-7, with 10 bases aligning to TRBD1. The CDR3 totals 15 residues. In germline, CDR1 is KGHSH, CDR2 LQKENI. After removal of 3 bases from V and 2 bases from J, the junction contained 4 bases not matched to a gene. The CDR3 protein is CASSPRTGGTYEQYF. CDR3 nucleotides: TGTGCCAGCTCACCCCGGACAGGGGGGACCTACGAGCAGTACTTC.

The V and J genes are TRBV28 and TRBJ2-1, with D maybe TRBD2 (5 bases). Germline assignment: CDR1 MDHEN and CDR2 SYDVKM. Trimming removed 5 bases from V and 7 bases from J, with 9 bases in between. CDR3 size: 12 residues. The CDR3 here is CASSITRNEQFF. CDR3 DNA sequence: TGTGCCAGCAGTATCACTAGGAATGAGCAGTTCTTC.

This chain joins TRBV27 and TRBJ2-7, with a possible D match to TRBD2 (6 bases). Germline values: CDR1 MNHEY, CDR2 SMNVEV (reference sequence). The V gene lost 3 bases and the J gene lost 3 bases, with 15 bases spanning the gap. The CDR3 sequence is 15 residues long. The CDR3 reads CASSFSGDDLYEQYF. In DNA, the CDR3 is TGTGCCAGCAGTTTTTCGGGGGACGATCTCTACGAGCAGTACTTC.

The chain uses TRBV7-6 and TRBJ1-5; no firm D call. Trimming shortened V by 3 bases and J by 7 bases, and 10 bases separated the two germline ends. The germline V gene has CDR1 SGHVS and CDR2 FNYEAQ. The CDR3 consists of 13 residues. The CDR3 region is CASSLGLNQPQHF. In nucleotides, the CDR3 is TGTGCCAGCAGCTTGGGCCTCAACCAGCCCCAGCATTTT.

This rearrangement joins TRBV4-3 to TRBJ2-7; tentatively, D is TRBD1 (6 bases). Trimming pared 0 bases from V and 3 bases from J, leaving 12 bases between. CDR3 length: 15 residues. Germline CDR1 reads LGHNA; CDR2 reads YSLEER. The CDR3 here is CASSQDDRRDYEQYF. CDR3 coding DNA: TGCGCCAGCAGCCAAGACGACAGGCGAGACTACGAGCAGTACTTC.

The chain combines TRBV7-6 with TRBJ2-5; weak D call: TRBD2 (7 bases). Germline V CDR1 and CDR2: SGHVS, FNYEAQ. The CDR3 loop spans 12 amino acids. V was pared by 9 bases and J by 2 bases, with 10 bases between. The DNA of the CDR3 is TGTGCCAGTGCGGGGGCTCAAGAGACCCAGTACTTC. Protein product: CASAGAQETQYF.

The chain couples TRBV19 to TRBJ1-5; D remains ambiguous. Germline values: CDR1 LNHDA, CDR2 SQIVND (reference sequence). Trimming took 5 bases from V and 2 from J, leaving 13 bases between them. CDR3 size: 15 residues. Here the CDR3 reads CASSPQNGGNQPQHF. In DNA, the CDR3 is TGTGCCAGTAGTCCTCAAAATGGAGGCAATCAGCCCCAGCATTTT. Full variable domain (rest looked up from reference TRBV19 and TRBJ1-5): DGGITQSPKYLFRKEGQNVTLSCEQNLNHDAMYWYRQDPGQGLRLIYYSQIVNDFQKGDIAEGYSVSREKKESFPLTVTSAQKNPTAFYLCASSPQNGGNQPQHFGDGTRLSIL.

The chain has TRBV29-1 and TRBJ2-7; 7 nucleotides line up with TRBD1. J lost 2 bases, V lost 6 bases, and 4 bases had no gene match. The CDR3 extends over 12 amino acids. Per germline, CDR1 SQVTM and CDR2 ANQGSEA. In DNA form, the CDR3 reads TGCAGCGTAGGACAGGCTACCTACGAGCAGTACTTC. Its translation is CSVGQATYEQYF.

The V call is TRBV19, the J call TRBJ1-2; TRBD1 agrees at 7 bases. There are 11 residues in the CDR3. V lost 8 bases to trimming and J lost 4 bases; unmatched junction nucleotides: 1. Germline lookup yields CDR1 LNHDA and CDR2 SQIVND (reference sequence). For the CDR3, the DNA is TGTGCCAGTGGACAGGCCTATGGCTACACCTTC. As protein: CASGQAYGYTF.

The chain has TRBV5-6 and TRBJ1-2; tentatively, D is TRBD1 (5 bases). CDR1 is SGHDT, CDR2 YYEEEE, per germline. V gave up 4 bases and J gave up 8 bases, with 21 bases separating them. The CDR3 consists of 15 residues. Written as DNA, the CDR3 is TGTGCCAGCAGCGTGTCCGGGTCTACCCGGGGGGGCTACACCTTC. This encodes CASSVSGSTRGGYTF.

This rearrangement joins TRBV18 to TRBJ2-7, with 8 bases identical to TRBD2. CDR3 size: 14 residues. V lost 8 bases, J lost 3 bases, and 9 bases stayed unmatched. Germline assignment: CDR1 KGHSH and CDR2 LQKENI. CDR3 protein: CASPEPSGSYEQYF. The CDR3 DNA reads TGTGCCAGCCCCGAACCGAGCGGGAGCTACGAGCAGTACTTC. The full variable domain, rest sourced from reference TRBV18 and TRBJ2-7, is NAGVMQNPRHLVRRRGQEARLRCSPMKGHSHVYWYRQLPEEGLKFMVYLQKENIIDESGMPKERFSAEFPKEGPSILRIQQVVRGDSAAYFCASPEPSGSYEQYFGPGTRLTVT.

The V gene is TRBV5-4, the J gene TRBJ2-7; TRBD2 is a possible D gene (6 bases). Germline assignment: CDR1 SGHNT and CDR2 YYREEE (reference sequence). This CDR3 region has 14 residues. V was clipped by 2 bases and J by 5 bases, with 14 bases between them. DNA of the CDR3: TGTGCCAGCAGCTTTGGAGGGATGGAGAACGAGCAGTACTTC. This encodes CASSFGGMENEQYF.

For this clone: Compared with germline, one end of the junction differs, possibly owing to a read error. This chain links TRBV18 with TRBJ1-1; D may be TRBD1 (6 bases). The CDR3 runs 14 residues. CDR1 and CDR2 from the germline V gene are KGHSH and LQKENI. This CDR3 reads CASSPLGAVTEAFF. Here the CDR3 DNA reads TGTGCCAGCTCTCCACTGGGGGCTGTCACTGAAGCTTTCTTT.

The chain joins TRBV5-1 to TRBJ1-1, with D tentatively TRBD1 (6 bases). Trimming removed 0 bases at V and 1 base at J, with 13 bases between. Germline CDR1 reads SGHRS; CDR2 reads YFSETQ. There are 16 residues in the CDR3. The CDR3 sequence: CASSLGGGRGNTEAFF. DNA of the CDR3: TGCGCCAGCAGCTTGGGAGGGGGAAGAGGGAACACTGAAGCTTTCTTT. The full variable domain, in which reference TRBV5-1 and TRBJ1-1 provide the parts outside the CDR3, is KAGVTQTPRYLIKTRGQQVTLSCSPISGHRSVSWYQQTPGQGLQFLFEYFSETQRNKGNFPGRFSGRQFSNSRSEMNVSTLELGDSALYLCASSLGGGRGNTEAFFGQGTRLTVV.

This chain links TRBV6-6 with TRBJ1-6; D not resolved. The CDR3 spans 14 residues. Germline lookup yields CDR1 MNHNY and CDR2 SVGAGI (reference sequence). V was pared by 4 bases and J by 14 bases, with 18 bases between. The CDR3 reads CASSFTNQLGALHF. For the CDR3, the DNA is TGTGCCAGCAGTTTTACCAACCAACTGGGAGCCCTCCACTTT.

This rearrangement joins TRBV5-1 to TRBJ1-6; unclear D gene. Germline CDR1 is SGHRS and CDR2 is YFSETQ. The CDR3 is made up of 18 amino acids. The germline V and J ends were trimmed by 4 bases and 6 bases, with 23 bases remaining between them. The CDR3 sequence: CASSPSRGGDTANSPLHF. The CDR3 DNA reads as TGCGCCAGCAGCCCCTCACGGGGAGGCGACACCGCTAATTCACCCCTCCACTTT.

The V call is TRBV7-6, the J call TRBJ1-5; TRBD1 aligns across 11 bases. CDR3 length: 15 amino acids. Germline V gene sequence: CDR1 SGHVS, CDR2 FNYEAQ. J gave up 3 bases and V 5 bases, and 3 bases lay outside the gene matches. The CDR3 DNA follows: TGTGCCAGCAGCCCCGGACAGGGGGCCAATCAGCCCCAGCATTTT. The encoded protein is CASSPGQGANQPQHF.

The chain employs TRBV13 and TRBJ1-2, with 9 bases matching TRBD1. The germline CDR1 and CDR2 sequences are PRHDT and FYEKMQ (reference sequence). V lost 6 bases and J lost 5; bases outside the gene matches: 10. This CDR3 comprises 15 residues. DNA for the CDR3: TGTGCCAGCAGACGGGACAGGGTTGAGGTTTATGGCTACACCTTC. Translation: CASRRDRVEVYGYTF.

The gene calls are TRBV5-1 and TRBJ2-7; a weak D match, TRBD1 (5 bases). The CDR3 spans 18 residues. Germline V gene lookup returns CDR1 SGHRS and CDR2 YFSETQ. V was shortened by 4 bases and J by 0 bases, with 23 bases between the two germline ends. CDR3 residues: CASSKILTITGDSYEQYF. CDR3 DNA: TGCGCCAGCAGCAAAATCTTGACCATCACAGGCGACTCCTACGAGCAGTACTTC. Based on the CDR3 plus reference TRBV5-1 and TRBJ2-7, the full variable domain is KAGVTQTPRYLIKTRGQQVTLSCSPISGHRSVSWYQQTPGQGLQFLFEYFSETQRNKGNFPGRFSGRQFSNSRSEMNVSTLELGDSALYLCASSKILTITGDSYEQYFGPGTRLTVT.

The rearrangement joins TRBV28 to TRBJ2-3, with 9 bases matching TRBD1. V lost 8 bases, J lost 2 bases, and 8 bases stayed unmatched. This CDR3 contains 15 residues. The germline gives CDR1 MDHEN, CDR2 SYDVKM. This CDR3 reads CASYQQGALTDTQYF. CDR3 bases: TGTGCCAGCTATCAACAGGGGGCTCTCACAGATACGCAGTATTTT.

The chain is built from TRBV9 and TRBJ1-5; TRBD1 might be the D (5 bases). The CDR3 loop spans 15 amino acids. Looked up from germline, CDR1 is SGDLS and CDR2 is YYNGEE. Trimming took 0 bases from V and 3 from J, leaving 10 bases between them. The CDR3 loop reads CASSVGQGYNQPQHF. The CDR3 DNA follows: TGTGCCAGCAGCGTAGGCCAGGGTTACAATCAGCCCCAGCATTTT.

This sequence joins TRBV6-1 and TRBJ2-1; 11 nucleotides line up with TRBD2. This CDR3 region has 15 residues. Germline V CDR1 and CDR2: MNHNS, SASEGT. V lost 11 bases, J lost 5 bases, and 11 bases stayed unmatched. The CDR3 sequence is CAGGMLAGGNNEQFF. CDR3 nucleotides: TGTGCCGGCGGAATGCTAGCGGGAGGTAACAATGAGCAGTTCTTC.